This entry features one TCR beta chain sequence. This clone was observed a single time. The clone's antigen remains unknown. The record has no base qualities; no much larger clone is one base away. This sample is drawn from a study of blood T cell repertoires in COVID-19 (dated by TCRdb to 2020 to 2021). A note on the overall study: The collaborator samples originated in the United States, Italy and Spain and spanned the acute and convalescent phases of COVID-19. A freely available public database, intended as a resource for researchers studying the immune response to SARS-CoV-2, is where the repertoires were released. Where HLA class I and class II types were available, the types were taken from metadata supplied by the sample provider, not from assay-based typing. Sample metadata almost always included a de-identified subject ID, COVID-19 status, age in years and sex. Deeply sampled blood TCRbeta repertoires from subjects exposed to, actively infected with, or recovered from COVID-19 were included in the dataset. The prospective study material was composed of cDNA or gDNA derived from T cells, B-cell-depleted T cells, or PBMCs. The samples were drawn from two sources: the first 160 participants of the ongoing ImmuneRACE study, and 1,254 subjects contributed by 6 global collaborators. Study-wide findings and limitations: The amount of clinical and demographic metadata varied by source and participant and was provided uncurated.

Whole blood was collected in K2EDTA tubes by collaborating institutions according to the institutions' own protocols. Collaborator samples were shipped for TCRbeta analysis as frozen whole blood, isolated PBMCs, or DNA extracted from either sample type. Trimming costs V 2 bases and J 1 base, and their ends lie 11 bases apart. In the germline V gene, CDR1 corresponds to SGHVS and CDR2 to FQNEAQ. The CDR3, from cysteine to phenylalanine, totals 15 residues. Kept here is only the CDR3 DNA, which spans 45 bases and is read in frame from base 1. TCRbeta CDR3 regions were amplified from genomic DNA using the immunoSEQ Assay, a bias-controlled multiplex PCR. Regarding the original processing steps: The number of nucleated cells in each sample was estimated from the amplification of reference gene primers within the assay. To quantify the absolute abundance of each unique TCRbeta CDR3 rearrangement, sequence reads were collapsed and filtered. For each sample, productive Simpson clonality was calculated as the square root of Simpson's diversity index over productive rearrangements. The immuneACCESS repertoire file appears here via TCRdb, limited to in-frame rearrangements. These files lack a portion of the clones; in checked studies, under half of the deficit traces to unresolved V genes, and the cause of the others is not known. V and J calls and clone size are given by that table; D and trimming were obtained from the DNA. Counted in this sample were tens of thousands of clones; approximately 70% of them appeared once. Approximately 60% of the sample is in the top ten clones.

The clonotype originates from a man older than 75 with acute or convalescent COVID-19. The V and J segments used are TRBV7-8 and TRBJ1-1; confidence is insufficient to name the D gene. Sequenced sample: peripheral blood. The CDR3 corresponds to CASSLLGPKNTEAFF. The nucleotide sequence is TGTGCCAGCAGCTTACTGGGCCCTAAGAACACTGAAGCTTTCTTT.